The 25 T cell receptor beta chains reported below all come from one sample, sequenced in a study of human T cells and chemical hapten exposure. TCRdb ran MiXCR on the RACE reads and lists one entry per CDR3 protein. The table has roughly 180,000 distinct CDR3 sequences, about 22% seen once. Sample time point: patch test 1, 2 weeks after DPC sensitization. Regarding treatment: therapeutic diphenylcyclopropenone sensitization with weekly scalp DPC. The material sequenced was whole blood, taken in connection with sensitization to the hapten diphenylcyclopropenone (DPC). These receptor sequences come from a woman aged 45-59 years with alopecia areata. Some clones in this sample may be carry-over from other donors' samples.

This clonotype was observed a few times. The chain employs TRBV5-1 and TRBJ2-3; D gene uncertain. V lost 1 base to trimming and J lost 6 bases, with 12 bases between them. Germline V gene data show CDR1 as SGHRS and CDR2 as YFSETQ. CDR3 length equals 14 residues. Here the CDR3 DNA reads TGCGCCAGCAGCTTGTATCTGTCTCCTGATACGCAGTATTTT. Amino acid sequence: CASSLYLSPDTQYF.

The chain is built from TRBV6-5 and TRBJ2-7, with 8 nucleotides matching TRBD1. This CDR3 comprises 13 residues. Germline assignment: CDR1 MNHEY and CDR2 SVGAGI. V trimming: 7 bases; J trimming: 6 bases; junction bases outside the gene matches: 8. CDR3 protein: CASKPTGVGEQYF. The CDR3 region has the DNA TGTGCCAGCAAACCGACAGGGGTGGGCGAGCAGTACTTC.

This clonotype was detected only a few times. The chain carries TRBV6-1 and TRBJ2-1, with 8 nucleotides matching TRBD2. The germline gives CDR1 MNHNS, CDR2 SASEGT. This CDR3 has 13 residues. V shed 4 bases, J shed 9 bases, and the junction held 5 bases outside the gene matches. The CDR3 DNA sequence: TGTGCCAGCAGTGCTTTAGCGGGAAGTGAGCAGTTCTTC. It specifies CASSALAGSEQFF.

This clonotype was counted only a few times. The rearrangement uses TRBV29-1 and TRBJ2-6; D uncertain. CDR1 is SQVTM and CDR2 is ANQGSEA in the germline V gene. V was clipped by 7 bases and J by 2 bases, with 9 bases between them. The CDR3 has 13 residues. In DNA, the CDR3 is TGCAGCGCTTGGGGTCCTGGGGCCAACGTCCTGACTTTC. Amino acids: CSAWGPGANVLTF.

The DNA of the CDR3 is TGTGCCAGCAGTTCAACGACAGGGGGCCTAGGTTTTCTCCGGGAGCTGTTTTTT. The encoded protein is CASSSTTGGLGFLRELFF. The J gene is TRBJ2-2, the V gene TRBV27; 10 bases fit TRBD1. This CDR3 is built from 18 residues. Germline assignment: CDR1 MNHEY and CDR2 SMNVEV (reference sequence). Germline trimming cut 4 bases from V and 9 bases from J; bases unmatched to any gene: 17.

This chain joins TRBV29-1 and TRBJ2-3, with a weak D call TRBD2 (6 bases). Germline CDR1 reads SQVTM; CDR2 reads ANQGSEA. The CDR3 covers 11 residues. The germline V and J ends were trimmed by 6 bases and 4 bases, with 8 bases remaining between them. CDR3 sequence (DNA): TGCAGCGTGGGGACTCCAGATACGCAGTATTTT. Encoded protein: CSVGTPDTQYF.

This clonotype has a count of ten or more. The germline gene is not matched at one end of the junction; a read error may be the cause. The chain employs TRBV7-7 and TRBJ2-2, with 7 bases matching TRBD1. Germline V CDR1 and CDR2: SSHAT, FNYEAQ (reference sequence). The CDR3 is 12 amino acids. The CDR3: CASSFRTGELFF. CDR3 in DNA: TGTGCTAGCAGCTTTCGGACAGGCGAGCTGTTTTTT.

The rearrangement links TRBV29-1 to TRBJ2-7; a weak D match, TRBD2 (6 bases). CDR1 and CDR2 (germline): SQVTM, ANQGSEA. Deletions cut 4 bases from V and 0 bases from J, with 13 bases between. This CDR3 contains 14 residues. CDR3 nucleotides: TGCAGCGTTGCCGGGACTGAAATCTCCTACGAGCAGTACTTC. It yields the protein CSVAGTEISYEQYF.

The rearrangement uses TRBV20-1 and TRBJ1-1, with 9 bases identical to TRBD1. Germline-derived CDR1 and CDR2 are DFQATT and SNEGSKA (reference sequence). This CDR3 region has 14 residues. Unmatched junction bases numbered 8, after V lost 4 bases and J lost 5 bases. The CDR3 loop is CSATPGTGTTEAFF. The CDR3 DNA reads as TGCAGTGCTACTCCCGGGACAGGGACGACTGAAGCTTTCTTT.

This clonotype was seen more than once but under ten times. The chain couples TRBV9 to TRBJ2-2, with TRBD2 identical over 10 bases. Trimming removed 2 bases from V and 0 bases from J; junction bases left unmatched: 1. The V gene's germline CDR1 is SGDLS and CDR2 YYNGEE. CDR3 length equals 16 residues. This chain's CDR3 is CASSVGTSANTGELFF. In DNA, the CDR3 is TGTGCCAGCAGCGTGGGGACTAGCGCGAACACCGGGGAGCTGTTTTTT.

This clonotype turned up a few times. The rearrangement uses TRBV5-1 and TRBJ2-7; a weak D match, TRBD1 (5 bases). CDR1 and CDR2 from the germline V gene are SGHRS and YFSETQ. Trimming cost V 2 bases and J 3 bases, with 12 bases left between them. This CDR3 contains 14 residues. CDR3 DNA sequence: TGCGCCAGCAGCTTCCGGCAGGGAATCTACGAGCAGTACTTC. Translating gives CASSFRQGIYEQYF.

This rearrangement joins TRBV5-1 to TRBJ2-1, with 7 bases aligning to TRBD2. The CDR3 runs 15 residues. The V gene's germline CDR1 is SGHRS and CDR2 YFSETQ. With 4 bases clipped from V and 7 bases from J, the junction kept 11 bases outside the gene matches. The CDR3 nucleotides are TGCGCCAGCAGCCTTTTAAGCGGGAAGGGAAATGAGCAGTTCTTC. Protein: CASSLLSGKGNEQFF.

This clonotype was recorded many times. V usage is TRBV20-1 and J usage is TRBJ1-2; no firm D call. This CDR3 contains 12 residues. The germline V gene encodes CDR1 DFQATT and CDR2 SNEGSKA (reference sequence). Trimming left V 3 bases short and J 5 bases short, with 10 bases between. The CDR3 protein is CSASTTLYGYTF. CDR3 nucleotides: TGCAGTGCTAGTACAACCCTTTATGGCTACACCTTC.

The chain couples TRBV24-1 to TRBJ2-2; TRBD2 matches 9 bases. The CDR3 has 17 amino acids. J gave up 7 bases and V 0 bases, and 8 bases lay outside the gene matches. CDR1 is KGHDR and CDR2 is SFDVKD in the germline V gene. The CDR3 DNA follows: TGTGCCACCAGTGATTTGCAAGGGGGACTAGCTGGCGGGGAGCTGTTTTTT. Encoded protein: CATSDLQGGLAGGELFF.

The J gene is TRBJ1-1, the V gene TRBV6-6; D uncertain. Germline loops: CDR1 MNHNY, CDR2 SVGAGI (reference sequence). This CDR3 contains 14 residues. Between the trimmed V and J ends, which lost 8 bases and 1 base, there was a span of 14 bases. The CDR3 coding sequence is TGTGCCAGCCGTTCACCAGGAGGGAACACTGAAGCTTTCTTT. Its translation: CASRSPGGNTEAFF.

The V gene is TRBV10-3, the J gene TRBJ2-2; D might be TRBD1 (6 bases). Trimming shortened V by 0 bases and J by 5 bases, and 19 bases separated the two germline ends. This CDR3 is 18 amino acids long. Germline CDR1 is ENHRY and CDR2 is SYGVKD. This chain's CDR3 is CAISESSGYREGTGELFF. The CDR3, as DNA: TGTGCCATCAGTGAGTCTTCGGGCTACAGGGAAGGGACCGGGGAGCTGTTTTTT.

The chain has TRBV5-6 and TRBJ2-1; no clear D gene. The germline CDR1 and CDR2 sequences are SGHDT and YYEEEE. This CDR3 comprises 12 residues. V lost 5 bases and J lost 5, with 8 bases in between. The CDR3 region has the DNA TGTGCCAGCAGTCTAACGGACAATGAGCAGTTCTTC. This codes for CASSLTDNEQFF. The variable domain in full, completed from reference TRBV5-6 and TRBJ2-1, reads DAGVTQSPTHLIKTRGQQVTLRCSPKSGHDTVSWYQQALGQGPQFIFQYYEEEERQRGNFPDRFSGHQFPNYSSELNVNALLLGDSALYLCASSLTDNEQFFGPGTRLTVL.

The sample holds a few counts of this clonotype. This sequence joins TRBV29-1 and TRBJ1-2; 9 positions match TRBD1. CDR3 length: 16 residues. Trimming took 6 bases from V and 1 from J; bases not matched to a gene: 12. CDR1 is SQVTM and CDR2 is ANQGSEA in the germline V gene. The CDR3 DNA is TGCAGCGTCGAAACCGGACAGGGGTTAGGTAACTATGGCTACACCTTC. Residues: CSVETGQGLGNYGYTF.

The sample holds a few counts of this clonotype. The DNA for the CDR3 is TGTGCCAGCAGCCGCCCGGGACAGTTTATTTCTGGGGCCAACGTCCTGACTTTC. Its translation: CASSRPGQFISGANVLTF. The rearrangement uses TRBV7-9 and TRBJ2-6; the match to TRBD1 covers 7 bases. CDR1 is SEHNR, CDR2 FQNEAQ, per germline (reference sequence). This CDR3 comprises 18 residues. The V gene end was trimmed by 5 bases and the J gene end by 1 base; junction bases not matched to a gene: 11.

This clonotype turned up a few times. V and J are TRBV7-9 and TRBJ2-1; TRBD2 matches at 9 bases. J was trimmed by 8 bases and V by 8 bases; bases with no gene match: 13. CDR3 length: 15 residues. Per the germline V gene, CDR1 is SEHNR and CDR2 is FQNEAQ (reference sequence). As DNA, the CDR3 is TGTGCCAGCCCCCACGGTGATAGCGGGAGTCATGAGCAGTTCTTC. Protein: CASPHGDSGSHEQFF. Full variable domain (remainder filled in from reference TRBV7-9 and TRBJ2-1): DTGVSQNPRHKITKRGQNVTFRCDPISEHNRLYWYRQTLGQGPEFLTYFQNEAQLEKSRLLSDRFSAERPKGSFSTLEIQRTEQGDSAMYLCASPHGDSGSHEQFFGPGTRLTVL.

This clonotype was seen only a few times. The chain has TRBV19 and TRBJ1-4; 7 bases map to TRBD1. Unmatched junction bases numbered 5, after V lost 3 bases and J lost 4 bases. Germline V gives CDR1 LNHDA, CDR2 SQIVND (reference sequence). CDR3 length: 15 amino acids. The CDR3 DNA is TGTGCCAGTAGTATGGTTGGGGACAGTAATGAAAAACTGTTTTTT. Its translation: CASSMVGDSNEKLFF. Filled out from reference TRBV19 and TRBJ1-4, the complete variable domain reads DGGITQSPKYLFRKEGQNVTLSCEQNLNHDAMYWYRQDPGQGLRLIYYSQIVNDFQKGDIAEGYSVSREKKESFPLTVTSAQKNPTAFYLCASSMVGDSNEKLFFGSGTQLSVL.

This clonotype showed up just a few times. The CDR3, as DNA: TGTGCCAGCAGCTTTAGCAGGGACCAGCCCCAGCATTTT. This sequence encodes CASSFSRDQPQHF. V is TRBV5-5 and J is TRBJ1-5; D is possibly TRBD1 (5 bases). Trimming took off 2 bases at V and 7 bases at J, with 10 bases between the two ends. The germline V gene has CDR1 SGHKS and CDR2 YYEKEE (reference sequence). This CDR3 is built from 13 residues.

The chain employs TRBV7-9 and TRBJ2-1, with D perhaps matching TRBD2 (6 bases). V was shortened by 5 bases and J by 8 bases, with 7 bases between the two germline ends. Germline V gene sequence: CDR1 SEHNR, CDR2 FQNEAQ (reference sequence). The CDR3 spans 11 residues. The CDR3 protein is CASSAGYEQFF. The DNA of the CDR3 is TGTGCCAGCAGCGCGGGGTATGAGCAGTTCTTC.

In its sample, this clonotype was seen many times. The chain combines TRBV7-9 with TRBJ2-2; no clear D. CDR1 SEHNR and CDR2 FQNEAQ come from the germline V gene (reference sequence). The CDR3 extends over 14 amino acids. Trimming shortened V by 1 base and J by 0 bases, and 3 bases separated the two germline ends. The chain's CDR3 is CASSLVPNTGELFF. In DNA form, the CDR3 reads TGTGCCAGCAGCTTAGTGCCGAACACCGGGGAGCTGTTTTTT.

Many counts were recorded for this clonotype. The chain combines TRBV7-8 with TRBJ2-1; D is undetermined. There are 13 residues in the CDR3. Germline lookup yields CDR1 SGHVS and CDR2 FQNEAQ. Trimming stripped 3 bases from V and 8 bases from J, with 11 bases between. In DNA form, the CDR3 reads TGTGCCAGCAGCTTCTTGAACGCCGATGAGCAGTTCTTC. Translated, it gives CASSFLNADEQFF.